This TCR beta chain is drawn from a study of CD8 T cells in Susac syndrome. RNA totalling about 0.45 to 1 ug underwent reverse transcription with random hexamers. Multiplex PCR with immunoSEQ amplified the TCR beta CDR3 across 54 Vbeta and 13 Jbeta. One entry per CDR3 protein results from TCRdb running MiXCR on the immunoSEQ multiplex PCR reads. The sample holds about 300,000 distinct CDR3 sequences, approximately 81% seen once. TCR beta was sequenced from blood CD8+ and CD4+ T cells. This CDR3 contains 12 residues. From germline, CDR1 is SEHNR and CDR2 FQNEAQ (reference sequence). Trimming removed 3 bases at V and 6 bases at J, with 8 bases between.

Sequencing input: CD8+ T cells from PBMCs. The source of this sequence is a human donor with multiple sclerosis. The chain recombines TRBV7-9 with TRBJ1-1; D is unclear. CDR3 sequence: CASSFMGSEAFF. The CDR3 coding sequence is TGTGCCAGCAGCTTTATGGGATCTGAAGCTTTCTTT.